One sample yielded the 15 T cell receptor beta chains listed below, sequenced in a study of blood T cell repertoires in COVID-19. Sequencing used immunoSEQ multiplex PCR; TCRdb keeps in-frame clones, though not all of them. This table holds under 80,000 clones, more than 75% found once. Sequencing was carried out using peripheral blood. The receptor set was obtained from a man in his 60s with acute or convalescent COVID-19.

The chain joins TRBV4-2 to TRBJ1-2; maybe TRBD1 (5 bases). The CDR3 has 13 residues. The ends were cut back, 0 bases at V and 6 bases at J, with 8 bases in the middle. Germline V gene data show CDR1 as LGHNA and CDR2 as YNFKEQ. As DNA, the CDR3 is TGTGCCAGCAGCCAAGACAGGGCTAATGGCTACACCTTC. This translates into CASSQDRANGYTF.

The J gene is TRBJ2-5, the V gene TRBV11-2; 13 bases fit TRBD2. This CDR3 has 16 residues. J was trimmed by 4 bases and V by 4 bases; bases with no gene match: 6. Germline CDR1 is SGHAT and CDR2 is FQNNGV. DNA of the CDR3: TGTGCCAGCAGCTCAACACGACTAGCGGGGGGAGAGACCCAGTACTTC. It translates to CASSSTRLAGGETQYF.

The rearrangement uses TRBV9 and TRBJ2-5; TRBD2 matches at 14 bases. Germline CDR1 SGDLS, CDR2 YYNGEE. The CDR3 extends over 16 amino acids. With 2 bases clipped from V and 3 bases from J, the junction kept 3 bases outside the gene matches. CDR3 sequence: CASSVGGLAGEETQYF. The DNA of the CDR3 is TGTGCCAGCAGCGTCGGGGGACTAGCGGGGGAAGAGACCCAGTACTTC. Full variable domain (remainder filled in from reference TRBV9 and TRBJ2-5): DSGVTQTPKHLITATGQRVTLRCSPRSGDLSVYWYQQSLDQGLQFLIQYYNGEERAKGNILERFSAQQFPDLHSELNLSSLELGDSALYFCASSVGGLAGEETQYFGPGTRLLVL.

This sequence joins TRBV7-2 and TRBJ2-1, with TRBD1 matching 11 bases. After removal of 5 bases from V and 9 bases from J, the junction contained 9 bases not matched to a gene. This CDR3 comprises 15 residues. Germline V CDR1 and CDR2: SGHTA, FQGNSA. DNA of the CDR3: TGTGCCAGCAGCATCGGGACAGGGGGAAGGGGTGAGCAGTTCTTC. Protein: CASSIGTGGRGEQFF.

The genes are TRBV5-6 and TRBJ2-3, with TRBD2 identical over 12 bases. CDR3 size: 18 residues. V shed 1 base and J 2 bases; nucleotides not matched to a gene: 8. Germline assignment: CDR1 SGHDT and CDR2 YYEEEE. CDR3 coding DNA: TGTGCCAGCAGCTTGTCATTACTAGCGGGGGGACTCACAGATACGCAGTATTTT. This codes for CASSLSLLAGGLTDTQYF.

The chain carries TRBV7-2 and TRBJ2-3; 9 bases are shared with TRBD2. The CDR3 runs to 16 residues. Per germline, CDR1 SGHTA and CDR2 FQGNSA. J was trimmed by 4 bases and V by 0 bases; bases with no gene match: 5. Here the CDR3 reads CASSLAWAGGSDTQYF. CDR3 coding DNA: TGTGCCAGCAGCTTAGCCTGGGCGGGGGGGTCAGATACGCAGTATTTT.

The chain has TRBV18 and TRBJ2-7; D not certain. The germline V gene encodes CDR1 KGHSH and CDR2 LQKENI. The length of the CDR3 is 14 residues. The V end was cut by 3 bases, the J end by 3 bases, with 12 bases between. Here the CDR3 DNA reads TGTGCCAGCTCACCCGGCCCTAGTGACTACGAGCAGTACTTC. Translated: CASSPGPSDYEQYF.

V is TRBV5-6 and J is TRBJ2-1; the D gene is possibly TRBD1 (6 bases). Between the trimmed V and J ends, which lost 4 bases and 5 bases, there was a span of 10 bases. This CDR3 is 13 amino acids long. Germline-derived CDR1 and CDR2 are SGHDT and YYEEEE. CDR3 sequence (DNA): TGTGCCAGCAGCCAGGACAGAGACAATGAGCAGTTCTTC. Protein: CASSQDRDNEQFF.

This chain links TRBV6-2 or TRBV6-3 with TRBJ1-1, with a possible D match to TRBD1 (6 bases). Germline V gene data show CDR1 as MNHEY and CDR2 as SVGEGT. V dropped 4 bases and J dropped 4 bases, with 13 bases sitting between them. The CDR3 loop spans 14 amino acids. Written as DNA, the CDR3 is TGTGCCAGCAGTTTTGACAGGATAGGCACTGAAGCTTTCTTT. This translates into CASSFDRIGTEAFF.

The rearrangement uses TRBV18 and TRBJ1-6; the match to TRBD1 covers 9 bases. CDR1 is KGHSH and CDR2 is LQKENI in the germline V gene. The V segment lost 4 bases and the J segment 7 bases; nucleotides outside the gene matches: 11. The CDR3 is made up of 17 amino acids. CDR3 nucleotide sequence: TGTGCCAGCTCACAAAATCAACAGGGGGCTTCCAATTCACCCCTCCACTTT. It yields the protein CASSQNQQGASNSPLHF.

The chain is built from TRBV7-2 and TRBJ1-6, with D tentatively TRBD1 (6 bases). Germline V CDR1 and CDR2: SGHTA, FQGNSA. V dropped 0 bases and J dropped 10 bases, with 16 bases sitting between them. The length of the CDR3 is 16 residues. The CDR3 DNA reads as TGTGCCAGCAGCTTAGCCGGACGGGGGGCTAGCTCACCCCTCCACTTT. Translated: CASSLAGRGASSPLHF.

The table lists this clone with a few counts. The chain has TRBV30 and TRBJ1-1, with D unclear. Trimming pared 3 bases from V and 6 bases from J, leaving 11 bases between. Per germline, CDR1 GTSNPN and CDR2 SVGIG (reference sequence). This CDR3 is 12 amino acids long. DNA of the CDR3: TGTGCCTGGAGGATGGCCGGGGCTGAAGCTTTCTTT. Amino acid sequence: CAWRMAGAEAFF.

In DNA form, the CDR3 reads TGTGCCAGCAGCTCGACTAGCGGGGCCCGAGATACGCAGTATTTT. Translated, it gives CASSSTSGARDTQYF. V and J are TRBV7-8 and TRBJ2-3; 11 bases align to TRBD2. Germline lookup yields CDR1 SGHVS and CDR2 FQNEAQ. The J segment lost 5 bases and the V segment lost 4 bases, leaving 5 bases of the junction unmatched. CDR3 length: 15 amino acids.

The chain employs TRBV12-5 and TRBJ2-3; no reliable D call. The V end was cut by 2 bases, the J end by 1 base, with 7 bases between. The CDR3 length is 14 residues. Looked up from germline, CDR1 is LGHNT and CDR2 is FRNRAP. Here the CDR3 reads CASGLSVRTDTQYF. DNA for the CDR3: TGTGCTAGTGGTTTGTCAGTTCGCACAGATACGCAGTATTTT.

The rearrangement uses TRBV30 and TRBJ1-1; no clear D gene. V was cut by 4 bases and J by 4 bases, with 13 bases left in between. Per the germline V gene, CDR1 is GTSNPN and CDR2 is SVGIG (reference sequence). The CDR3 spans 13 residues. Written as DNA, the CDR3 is TGTGCCTGGAACAGTATGCGAAGCACTGAAGCTTTCTTT. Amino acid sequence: CAWNSMRSTEAFF. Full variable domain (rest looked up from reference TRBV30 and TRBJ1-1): SQTIHQWPATLVQPVGSPLSLECTVEGTSNPNLYWYRQAAGRGLQLLFYSVGIGQISSEVPQNLSASRPQDRQFILSSKKLLLSDSGFYLCAWNSMRSTEAFFGQGTRLTVV.